This T cell receptor (beta chain) was recovered during a study of blood T cell repertoires in COVID-19. Looking at the study overall: T cells, B-cell-depleted T cells, or PBMCs provided the cDNA or gDNA that served as material.

This CDR3 spans 14 amino acids. Germline lookup yields CDR1 LNHDA and CDR2 SQIVND (reference sequence). With 5 bases clipped from V and 2 bases from J, the junction kept 5 bases outside the gene matches. Assay used: immunoSEQ multiplex PCR; TCRdb lists only in-frame clones, some missing. The data show 150,000 to 180,000 clones, about three quarters seen once. The table lists this clone with a count of one. The source of this sequence is a man older than 75 with acute or convalescent COVID-19. Source material: peripheral blood. The chain employs TRBV19 and TRBJ1-2; 7 bases line up with TRBD1. CDR3 sequence (DNA): TGTGCCAGTAGTGTTGACAGGGCCAACTATGGCTACACCTTC. Translation: CASSVDRANYGYTF. The full variable domain, completed using reference TRBV19 and TRBJ1-2, is DGGITQSPKYLFRKEGQNVTLSCEQNLNHDAMYWYRQDPGQGLRLIYYSQIVNDFQKGDIAEGYSVSREKKESFPLTVTSAQKNPTAFYLCASSVDRANYGYTFGSGTRLTVV.